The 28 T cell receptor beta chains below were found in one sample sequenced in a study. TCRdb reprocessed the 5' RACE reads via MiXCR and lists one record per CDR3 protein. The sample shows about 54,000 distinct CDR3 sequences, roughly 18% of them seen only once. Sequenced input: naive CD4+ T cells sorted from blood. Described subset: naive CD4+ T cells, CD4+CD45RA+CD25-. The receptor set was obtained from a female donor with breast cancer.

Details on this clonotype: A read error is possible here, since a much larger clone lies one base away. CDR3 sequence reads: CANSLGSYEQYF. The CDR3 DNA reads as TGTGCCAACAGCTTAGGGTCCTACGAGCAGTACTTC. The chain is built from TRBV7-2 and TRBJ2-7; D is ambiguous. CDR3 length: 12 amino acids. Germline CDR1 reads SGHTA; CDR2 reads FQGNSA. Looking up the rest from reference TRBV7-2 and TRBJ2-7 gives the full variable domain: GAGVSQSPSNKVTEKGKDVELRCDPISGHTALYWYRQSLGQGLEFLIYFQGNSAPDKSGLPSDRFSAERTGGSVSTLTIQRTQQEDSAVYLCANSLGSYEQYFGPGTRLTVT.

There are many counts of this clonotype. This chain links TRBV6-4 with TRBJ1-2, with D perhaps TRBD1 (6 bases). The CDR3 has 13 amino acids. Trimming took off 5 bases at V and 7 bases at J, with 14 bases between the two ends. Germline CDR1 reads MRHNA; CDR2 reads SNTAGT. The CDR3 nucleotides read TGTGCCAGCAGTACTATAACAGGGTTTGGCTACACCTTC. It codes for CASSTITGFGYTF.

The CDR3 protein is CAWNTGGETDTQYF. CDR3 coding DNA: TGTGCCTGGAACACAGGGGGCGAAACAGATACGCAGTATTTT. V and J are TRBV30 and TRBJ2-3; 9 nucleotides line up with TRBD1. The germline V gene encodes CDR1 GTSNPN and CDR2 SVGIG (reference sequence). V shed 4 bases, J shed 3 bases, and the junction held 5 bases outside the gene matches. CDR3 length: 14 amino acids.

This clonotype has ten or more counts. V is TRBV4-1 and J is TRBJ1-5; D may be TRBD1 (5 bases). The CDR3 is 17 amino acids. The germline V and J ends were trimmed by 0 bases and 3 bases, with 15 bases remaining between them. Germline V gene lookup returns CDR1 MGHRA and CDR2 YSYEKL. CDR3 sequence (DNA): TGCGCCAGCAGCCAAGAGTGGGAGGGGAGACCCAATCAGCCCCAGCATTTT. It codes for CASSQEWEGRPNQPQHF.

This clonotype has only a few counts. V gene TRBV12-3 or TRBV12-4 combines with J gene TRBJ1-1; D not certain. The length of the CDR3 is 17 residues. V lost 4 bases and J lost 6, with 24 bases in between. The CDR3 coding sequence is TGTGCCAGCAGTTCCCACACGGACCTACTTAGAAAGGCTGAAGCTTTCTTT. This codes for CASSSHTDLLRKAEAFF.

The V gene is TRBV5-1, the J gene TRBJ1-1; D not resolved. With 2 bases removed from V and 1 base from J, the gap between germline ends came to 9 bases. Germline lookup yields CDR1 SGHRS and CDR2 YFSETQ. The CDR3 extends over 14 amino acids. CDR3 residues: CASSLTPANTEAFF. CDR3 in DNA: TGCGCCAGCAGCTTAACCCCCGCGAACACTGAAGCTTTCTTT.

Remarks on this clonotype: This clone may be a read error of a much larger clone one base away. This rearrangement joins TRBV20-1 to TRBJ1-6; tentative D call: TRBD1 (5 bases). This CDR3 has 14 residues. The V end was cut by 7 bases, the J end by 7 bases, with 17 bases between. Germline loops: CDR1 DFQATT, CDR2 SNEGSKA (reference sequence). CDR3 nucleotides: TGCAGTGTTGCACAACGGGGGTGGAATTCACCCCTCCACTTT. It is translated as CSVAQRGWNSPLHF.

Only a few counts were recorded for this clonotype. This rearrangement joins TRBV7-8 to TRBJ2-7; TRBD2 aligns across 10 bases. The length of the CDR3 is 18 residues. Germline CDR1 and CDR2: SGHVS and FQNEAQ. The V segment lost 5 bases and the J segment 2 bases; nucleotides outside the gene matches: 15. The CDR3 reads CASSPRRVGLASTYEQYF. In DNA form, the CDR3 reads TGTGCCAGCAGCCCAAGACGAGTGGGACTAGCGAGTACCTACGAGCAGTACTTC. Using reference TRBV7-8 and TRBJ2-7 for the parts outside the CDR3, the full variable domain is GAGVSQSPRYKVAKRGQDVALRCDPISGHVSLFWYQQALGQGPEFLTYFQNEAQLDKSGLPSDRFFAERPEGSVSTLKIQRTQQEDSAVYLCASSPRRVGLASTYEQYFGPGTRLTVT.

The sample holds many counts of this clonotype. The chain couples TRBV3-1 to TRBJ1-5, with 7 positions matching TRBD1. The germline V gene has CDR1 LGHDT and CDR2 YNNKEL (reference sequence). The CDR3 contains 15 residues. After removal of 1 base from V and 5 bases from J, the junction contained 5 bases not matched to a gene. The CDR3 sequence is CASSQGRTGYQPQHF. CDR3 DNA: TGTGCCAGCAGCCAAGGCAGGACAGGATATCAGCCCCAGCATTTT.

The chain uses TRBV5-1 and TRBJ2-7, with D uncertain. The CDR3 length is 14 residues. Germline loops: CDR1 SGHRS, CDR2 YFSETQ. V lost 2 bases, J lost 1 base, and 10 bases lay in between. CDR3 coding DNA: TGCGCCAGCAGCTTAACGTCCAGGTCCTACGAGCAGTACTTC. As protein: CASSLTSRSYEQYF. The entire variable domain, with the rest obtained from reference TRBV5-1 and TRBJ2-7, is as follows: KAGVTQTPRYLIKTRGQQVTLSCSPISGHRSVSWYQQTPGQGLQFLFEYFSETQRNKGNFPGRFSGRQFSNSRSEMNVSTLELGDSALYLCASSLTSRSYEQYFGPGTRLTVT.

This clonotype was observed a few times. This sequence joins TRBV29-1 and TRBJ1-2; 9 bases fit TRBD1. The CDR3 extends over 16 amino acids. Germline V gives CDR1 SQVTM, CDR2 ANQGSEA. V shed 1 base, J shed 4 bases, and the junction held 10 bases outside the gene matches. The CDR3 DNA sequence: TGCAGCGTTGAAGGCCTAATACAGGGGGCTGGCTATGGCTACACCTTC. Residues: CSVEGLIQGAGYGYTF. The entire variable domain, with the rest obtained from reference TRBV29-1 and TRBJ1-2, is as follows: SAVISQKPSRDICQRGTSLTIQCQVDSQVTMMFWYRQQPGQSLTLIATANQGSEATYESGFVIDKFPISRPNLTFSTLTVSNMSPEDSSIYLCSVEGLIQGAGYGYTFGSGTRLTVV.

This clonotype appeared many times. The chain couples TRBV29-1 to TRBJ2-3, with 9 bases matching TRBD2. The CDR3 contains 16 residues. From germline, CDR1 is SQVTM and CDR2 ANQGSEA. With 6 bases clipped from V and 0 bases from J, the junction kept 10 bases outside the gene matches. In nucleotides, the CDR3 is TGCAGCGTACGAGAGGGACTAGCACTTAGCACAGATACGCAGTATTTT. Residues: CSVREGLALSTDTQYF.

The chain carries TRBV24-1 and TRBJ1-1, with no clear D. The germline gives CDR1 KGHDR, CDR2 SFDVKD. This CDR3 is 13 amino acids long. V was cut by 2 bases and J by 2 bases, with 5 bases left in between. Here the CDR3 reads CATSDWSNTEAFF. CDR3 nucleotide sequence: TGTGCCACCAGTGATTGGAGCAACACTGAAGCTTTCTTT.

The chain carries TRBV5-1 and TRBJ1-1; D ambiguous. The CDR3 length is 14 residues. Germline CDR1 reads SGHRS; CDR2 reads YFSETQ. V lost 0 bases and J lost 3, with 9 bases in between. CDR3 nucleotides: TGCGCCAGCAGCTTGGACACCGGGGACACTGAAGCTTTCTTT. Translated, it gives CASSLDTGDTEAFF.

The CDR3: CAWISGGFQETQYF. In nucleotides, the CDR3 is TGTGCCTGGATAAGCGGGGGATTCCAAGAGACCCAGTACTTC. The V call is TRBV30, the J call TRBJ2-5; 8 bases fit TRBD2. Germline CDR1 and CDR2: GTSNPN and SVGIG (reference sequence). The CDR3 spans 14 residues. V shed 4 bases and J 1 base; nucleotides not matched to a gene: 5.

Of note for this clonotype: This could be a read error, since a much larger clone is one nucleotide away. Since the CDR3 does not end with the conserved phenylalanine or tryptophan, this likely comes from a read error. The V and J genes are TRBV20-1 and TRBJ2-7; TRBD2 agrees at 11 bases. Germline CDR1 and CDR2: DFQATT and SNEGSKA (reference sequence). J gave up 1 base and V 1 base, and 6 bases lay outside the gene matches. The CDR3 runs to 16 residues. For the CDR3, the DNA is TGCAGTGCTAGAGGACTAGCGGGGATTAATTCCTACGAGCAGTACCTC. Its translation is CSARGLAGINSYEQYL.

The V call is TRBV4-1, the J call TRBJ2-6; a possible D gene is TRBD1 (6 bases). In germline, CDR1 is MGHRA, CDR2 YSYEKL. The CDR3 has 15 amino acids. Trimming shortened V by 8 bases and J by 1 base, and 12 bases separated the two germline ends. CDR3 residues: CASGATGSGANVLTF. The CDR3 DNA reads TGCGCCAGCGGTGCCACAGGGTCTGGGGCCAACGTCCTGACTTTC.

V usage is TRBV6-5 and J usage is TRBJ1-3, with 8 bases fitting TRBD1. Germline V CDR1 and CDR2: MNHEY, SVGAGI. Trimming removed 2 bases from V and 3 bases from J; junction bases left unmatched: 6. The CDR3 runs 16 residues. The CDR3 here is CASSYDRGRGGNTIYF. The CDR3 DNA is TGTGCCAGCAGTTACGACAGGGGTAGGGGTGGAAACACCATATATTTT.

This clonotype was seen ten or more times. Here the CDR3 DNA reads TGCAGTGCTAGAGATGTGGGGGTTAGCTACGAGCAGTACTTC. This gives the protein CSARDVGVSYEQYF. V usage is TRBV20-1 and J usage is TRBJ2-7; perhaps D is TRBD1 or TRBD2 (5 bases each). CDR3 length: 14 amino acids. CDR1 is DFQATT, CDR2 SNEGSKA, per germline (reference sequence). The ends were cut back, 0 bases at V and 3 bases at J, with 12 bases in the middle.

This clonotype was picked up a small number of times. This chain's CDR3 is CAISESGFNQPQHF. CDR3 DNA sequence: TGTGCCATCAGTGAGTCGGGTTTCAATCAGCCCCAGCATTTT. The rearrangement uses TRBV10-3 and TRBJ1-5; no clear D gene. The germline V and J ends were trimmed by 0 bases and 3 bases, with 6 bases remaining between them. The germline gives CDR1 ENHRY, CDR2 SYGVKD. CDR3 size: 14 residues.

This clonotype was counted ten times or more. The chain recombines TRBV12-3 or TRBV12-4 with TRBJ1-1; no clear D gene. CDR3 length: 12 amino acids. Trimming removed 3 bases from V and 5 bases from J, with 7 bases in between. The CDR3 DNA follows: TGTGCCAGCAGTTTGAAGAGGACTGAAGCTTTCTTT. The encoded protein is CASSLKRTEAFF.

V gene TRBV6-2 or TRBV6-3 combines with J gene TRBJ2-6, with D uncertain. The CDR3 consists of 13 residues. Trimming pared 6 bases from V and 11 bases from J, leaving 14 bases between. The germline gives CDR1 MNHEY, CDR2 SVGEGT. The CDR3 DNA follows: TGTGCCAGCAGAAACATTGTAACCCACGTCCTGACTTTC. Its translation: CASRNIVTHVLTF.

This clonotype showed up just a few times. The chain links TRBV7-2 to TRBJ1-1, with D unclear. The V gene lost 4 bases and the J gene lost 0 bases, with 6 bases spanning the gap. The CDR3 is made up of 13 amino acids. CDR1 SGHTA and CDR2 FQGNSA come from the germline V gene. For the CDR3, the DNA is TGTGCCAGCAGCTCGTACCTGAACACTGAAGCTTTCTTT. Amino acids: CASSSYLNTEAFF.

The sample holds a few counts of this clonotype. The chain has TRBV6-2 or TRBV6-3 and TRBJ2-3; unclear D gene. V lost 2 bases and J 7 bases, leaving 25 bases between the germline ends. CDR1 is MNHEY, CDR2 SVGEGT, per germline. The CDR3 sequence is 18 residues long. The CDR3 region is CASSYPLFSQTRMYTQYF. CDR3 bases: TGTGCCAGCAGTTACCCTCTTTTCAGCCAGACACGGATGTATACGCAGTATTTT.

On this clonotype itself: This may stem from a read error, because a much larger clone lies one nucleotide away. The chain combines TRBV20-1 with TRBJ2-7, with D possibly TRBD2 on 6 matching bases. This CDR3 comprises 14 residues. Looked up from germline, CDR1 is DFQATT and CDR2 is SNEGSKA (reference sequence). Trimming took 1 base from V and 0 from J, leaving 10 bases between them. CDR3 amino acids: CSARGDGSSYEQYF. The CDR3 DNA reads TGCAGTGCTAGAGGGGACGGGAGCTCCTACGAGCAGTACTTC.

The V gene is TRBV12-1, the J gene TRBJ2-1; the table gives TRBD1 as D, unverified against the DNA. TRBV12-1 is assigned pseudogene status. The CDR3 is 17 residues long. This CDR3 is CASSKAVGTGWPNEQFF. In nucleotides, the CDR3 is TGTGCCAGCAGCAAAGCCGTGGGCACAGGGTGGCCCAATGAGCAGTTCTTC.

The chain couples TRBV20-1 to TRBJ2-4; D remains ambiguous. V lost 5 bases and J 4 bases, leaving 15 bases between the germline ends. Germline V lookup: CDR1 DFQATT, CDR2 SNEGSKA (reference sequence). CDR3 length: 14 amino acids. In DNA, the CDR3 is TGCAGTGCTGCGCTGGGGATGGGGAAAAACATTCAGTACTTC. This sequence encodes CSAALGMGKNIQYF.

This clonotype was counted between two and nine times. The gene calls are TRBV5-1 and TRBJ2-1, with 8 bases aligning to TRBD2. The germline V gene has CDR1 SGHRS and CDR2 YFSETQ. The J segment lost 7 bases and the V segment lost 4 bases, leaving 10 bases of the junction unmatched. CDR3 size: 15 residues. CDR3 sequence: CASSPGAAGVNEQFF. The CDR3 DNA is TGCGCCAGCAGCCCCGGAGCAGCGGGAGTAAATGAGCAGTTCTTC.